This TCR beta chain is drawn from a study of patients and donors after allogeneic stem cell transplantation. TCRdb passed the RT-PCR reads through MiXCR, listing each CDR3 protein once. This table has fewer than 75,000 distinct CDR3 sequences, 13% appearing once. This clonotype was counted at least ten times. CDR1 and CDR2 (germline): KGHDR, SFDVKD. V shed 6 bases and J 4 bases; nucleotides not matched to a gene: 7. This CDR3 has 14 amino acids. This TCR derives from a human donor who was either an allogeneic HSCT recipient or a stem cell or donor lymphocyte infusion donor (not recorded which). It is not recorded whose cells these are; they may come from a transplant donor. The chain employs TRBV24-1 and TRBJ2-5, with 7 bases lining up with TRBD1. Input material: blood, either unsorted or a sorted T cell fraction (not recorded which). CDR3 amino acids: CATSRQGSGETQYF. DNA of the CDR3: TGTGCCACCAGTAGACAGGGAAGTGGAGAGACCCAGTACTTC.